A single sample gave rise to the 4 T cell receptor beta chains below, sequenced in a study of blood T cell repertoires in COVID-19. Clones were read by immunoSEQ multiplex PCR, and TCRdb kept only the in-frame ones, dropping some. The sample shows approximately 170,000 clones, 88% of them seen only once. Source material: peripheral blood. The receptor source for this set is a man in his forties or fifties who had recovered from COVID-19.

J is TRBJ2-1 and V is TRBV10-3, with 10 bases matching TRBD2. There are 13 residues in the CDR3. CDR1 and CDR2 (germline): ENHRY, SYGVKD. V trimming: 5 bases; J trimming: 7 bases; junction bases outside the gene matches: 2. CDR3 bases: TGTGCCATCAGTCCTAGCGGGAGTAATGAGCAGTTCTTC. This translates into CAISPSGSNEQFF.

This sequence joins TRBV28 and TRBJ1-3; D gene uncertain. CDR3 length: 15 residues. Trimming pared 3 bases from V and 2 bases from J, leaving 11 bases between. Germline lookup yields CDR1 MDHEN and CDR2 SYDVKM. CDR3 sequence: CASSLRGGAGNTIYF. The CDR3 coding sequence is TGTGCCAGCAGTTTGCGGGGTGGTGCTGGAAACACCATATATTTT.

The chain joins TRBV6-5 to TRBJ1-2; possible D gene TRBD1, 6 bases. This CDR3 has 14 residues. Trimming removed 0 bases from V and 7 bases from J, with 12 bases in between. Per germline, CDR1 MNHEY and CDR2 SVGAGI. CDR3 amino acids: CASSYSQGRAGYTF. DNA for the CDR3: TGTGCCAGCAGTTACTCGCAGGGGAGGGCTGGCTACACCTTC.

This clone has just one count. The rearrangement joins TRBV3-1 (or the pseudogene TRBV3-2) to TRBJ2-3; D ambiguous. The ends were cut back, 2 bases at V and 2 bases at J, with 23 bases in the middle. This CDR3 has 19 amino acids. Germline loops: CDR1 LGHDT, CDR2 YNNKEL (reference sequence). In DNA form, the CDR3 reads TGTGCCAGCAGCCAAATCCCCCCCACTTGCGGATTTCACACAGATACGCAGTATTTT. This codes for CASSQIPPTCGFHTDTQYF.